A selection of T cell receptor beta chains follows, all from one sample in a study of cytomegalovirus exposure and HLA in healthy donors. Here immunoSEQ multiplex PCR was the method, and the copy in TCRdb shows in-frame clones only, minus some. Here the sample spans 100,000 to 150,000 clones, about 83% being singletons. The sequencing sample was made of PBMCs. The source is a girl aged 2 to 10 in good health and CMV-seronegative. Both conserved end residues are part of each CDR3. Each record gives: J gene, D gene, V gene, clone size, CDR3 protein, CDR3 DNA. The D gene is left open where the match is weak. Clone size is given for some rows only: seen once, a few or many times, or a class if the clone is expanded.

>TRBJ1-4|NA|TRBV5-4|NA
CASSLAAGQTNEKLFF
TGTGCCAGCAGCTTGGCTGCCGGACAGACTAATGAAAAACTGTTTTTT
>TRBJ2-1|TRBD2|TRBV19|NA
CASTLVGGGYNEQFF
TGTGCCAGTACCCTGGTCGGGGGAGGGTACAATGAGCAGTTCTTC
>TRBJ2-7|NA|TRBV7-2|NA
CASSPRSTYEQYF
TGTGCCAGCAGCCCCAGGTCTACCTACGAGCAGTACTTC
>TRBJ1-2|NA|TRBV5-1|NA
CASSSGTSSLYGYTF
TGCGCCAGCAGCTCCGGGACATCCTCGCTTTATGGCTACACCTTC
>TRBJ2-3|NA|TRBV18|few
CASSPSSTDTQYF
TGTGCCAGCTCACCCTCCTCCACAGATACGCAGTATTTT
>TRBJ2-3|TRBD1|TRBV4-2|NA
CASSQAPGQEGNTQYF
TGTGCCAGCAGCCAAGCCCCGGGACAGGAAGGGAATACGCAGTATTTT
>TRBJ2-7|TRBD1|TRBV29-1|NA
CSVETGQGYEQYF
TGCAGCGTTGAAACTGGACAGGGCTACGAGCAGTACTTC
>TRBJ2-1|TRBD2|TRBV15|NA
CATSRDPTSGPVF
TGTGCCACCAGCAGAGATCCTACTAGCGGTCCGGTCTTC
>TRBJ1-3|TRBD1|TRBV13|few
CASSLKGAGGNTIYF
TGTGCCAGCAGCTTAAAGGGGGCAGGGGGAAACACCATATATTTT
>TRBJ2-3|NA|TRBV4-2|NA
CASSPPPRADRGTDTQYF
TGTGCCAGCAGCCCCCCCCCAAGAGCGGATAGGGGCACAGATACGCAGTATTTT
>TRBJ2-2|TRBD1|TRBV19|many
CASSGAGGGTGELFF
TGTGCCAGTAGTGGGGCAGGGGGCGGCACCGGGGAGCTGTTTTTT
>TRBJ2-4|NA|TRBV10-1|NA
CASSESVTELAKNIQYF
TGCGCCAGCAGTGAGTCAGTGACAGAGCTAGCCAAAAACATTCAGTACTTC
>TRBJ2-1|TRBD2|TRBV29-1|NA
CSVDPLAGLNNEQFF
TGCAGCGTTGATCCCCTAGCGGGCTTAAACAATGAGCAGTTCTTC
>TRBJ2-7|NA|TRBV10-3|NA
CAISEAPRGLLGEQYF
TGTGCCATCAGTGAAGCCCCCCGAGGTCTCCTAGGCGAGCAGTACTTC
>TRBJ2-1|NA|TRBV28|NA
CASVHTGNSYNEQFF
TGTGCCAGCGTTCATACAGGCAACTCCTACAATGAGCAGTTCTTC
>TRBJ1-2|TRBD1|TRBV5-6|NA
CASSHSPTGANYGYTF
TGTGCCAGCAGCCACTCCCCGACAGGGGCCAACTATGGCTACACCTTC
>TRBJ1-6|TRBD1|TRBV11-3|NA
CASSSLGFLGQKYNSPLHF
TGTGCCAGCAGCTCCCTAGGCTTCCTGGGACAGAAGTATAATTCACCCCTCCACTTT
>TRBJ2-7|NA|TRBV5-6|once
CASSFGGEQYF
TGTGCCAGCAGCTTCGGGGGAGAGCAGTACTTC
>TRBJ2-7|NA|TRBV2|NA
CASSRDRVPSGSYEQYF
TGTGCCAGCAGCCGGGACAGGGTGCCTAGCGGGAGCTACGAGCAGTACTTC
>TRBJ1-4|NA|TRBV6-6|NA
CASSLREGGEKLFF
TGTGCCAGCAGTTTGAGGGAGGGCGGCGAAAAACTGTTTTTT
>TRBJ1-4|NA|TRBV10-1|NA
CASSESNTGVEKLFF
TGCGCCAGCAGTGAGTCGAATACAGGTGTGGAAAAACTGTTTTTT
>TRBJ1-1|TRBD1|TRBV7-9|NA
CASSLAQTGGEAFF
TGTGCCAGCAGCTTAGCACAAACAGGGGGTGAAGCTTTCTTT
>TRBJ2-7|NA|TRBV5-4|NA
CASSQDTAYEQYF
TGTGCCAGCAGCCAGGACACGGCCTACGAGCAGTACTTC
>TRBJ1-4|TRBD1|TRBV4-2|NA
CASSPHRGFSTNEKLFF
TGTGCCAGCAGCCCCCACAGGGGATTCTCAACTAATGAAAAACTGTTTTTT
>TRBJ2-3|TRBD1|TRBV19|NA
CASSIEDRASGPQYF
TGTGCCAGTAGTATAGAGGACAGGGCGTCCGGCCCGCAGTATTTT
>TRBJ1-4|NA|TRBV30|NA
CAWMTAGHEKLFF
TGTGCCTGGATGACGGCAGGTCATGAAAAACTGTTTTTT
>TRBJ2-7|NA|TRBV20-1|NA
CSVGVGEQYF
TGCAGTGTAGGGGTGGGGGAGCAGTACTTC
>TRBJ2-7|NA|TRBV28|NA
CASSLSGEQYF
TGTGCCAGCAGTTTATCGGGCGAGCAGTACTTC
>TRBJ2-7|NA|TRBV27|NA
CASSLVGAGLGEQYF
TGTGCCAGCAGTTTAGTGGGGGCAGGGTTGGGCGAGCAGTACTTC
>TRBJ2-3|TRBD2|TRBV6-5|NA
CASREGSTDTQYF
TGTGCCAGCCGGGAGGGGAGCACAGATACGCAGTATTTT
>TRBJ2-5|TRBD1|TRBV2|NA
CASRPRDREETQYF
TGTGCCAGCAGACCTCGGGACAGAGAAGAGACCCAGTACTTC
>TRBJ2-2|NA|TRBV5-8|NA
CASSLRIGRIVTNTGELFF
TGTGCCAGCAGCTTGAGGATAGGCAGGATTGTCACGAACACCGGGGAGCTGTTTTTT
>TRBJ2-2|NA|TRBV7-9|once
CASRNPGFPATGELFF
TGTGCCAGCAGAAATCCAGGGTTCCCTGCCACCGGGGAGCTGTTTTTT
>TRBJ2-5|NA|TRBV29-1|NA
CSVEVIRGETQYF
TGCAGCGTTGAGGTTATCAGGGGAGAGACCCAGTACTTC
>TRBJ2-3|TRBD2|TRBV7-8|NA
CASSVGLPRTDTQYF
TGTGCCAGCAGCGTGGGACTACCCCGCACAGATACGCAGTATTTT
>TRBJ2-4|NA|TRBV30|NA
CAWSPGGNIQYF
TGTGCCTGGAGTCCCGGCGGAAACATTCAGTACTTC
>TRBJ2-5|TRBD2|TRBV10-3|few
CAISEGNLAGGQETQYF
TGTGCCATCAGTGAGGGGAATCTTGCGGGGGGCCAAGAGACCCAGTACTTC
>TRBJ1-2|NA|TRBV6-5|NA
CASSTPGAVPYTF
TGTGCCAGCAGCACACCAGGGGCTGTTCCCTACACCTTC
>TRBJ1-5|NA|TRBV18|NA
CASSPSGDSNRPQHF
TGTGCCAGCTCACCTAGCGGGGATAGCAATCGGCCCCAGCATTTT
>TRBJ1-5|TRBD1|TRBV25-1|NA
CASSADRAGNQPQHF
TGTGCCAGCAGTGCGGACAGGGCCGGCAATCAGCCCCAGCATTTT
>TRBJ2-1|NA|TRBV7-3|NA
CASSFSSTYNEQFF
TGTGCCAGCAGCTTTTCCTCTACCTACAATGAGCAGTTCTTC
>TRBJ1-6|TRBD1|TRBV9|NA
CASSVGTGGSPLHF
TGTGCCAGCAGCGTAGGGACAGGGGGCTCACCCCTCCACTTT
>TRBJ2-7|NA|TRBV6-1|NA
CASKWERSYEQYF
TGTGCCAGCAAATGGGAGCGGTCCTACGAGCAGTACTTC
>TRBJ2-7|TRBD2|TRBV27|few
CATARGLAGAFGEQYF
TGTGCCACAGCACGCGGACTAGCGGGAGCTTTTGGCGAGCAGTACTTC
>TRBJ2-2|NA|TRBV7-9|NA
CASRENRAPGELFF
TGTGCCAGCAGAGAGAACAGGGCCCCCGGGGAGCTGTTTTTT
>TRBJ2-1|NA|TRBV5-1|NA
CASSFETYNEQFF
TGCGCCAGCAGTTTCGAGACCTACAATGAGCAGTTCTTC
>TRBJ2-7|TRBD2|TRBV18|few
CASSPRTSGAYEQYF
TGTGCCAGCTCACCAAGGACTAGCGGGGCCTACGAGCAGTACTTC
>TRBJ1-5|NA|TRBV5-6|NA
CASSYDQRRPQHF
TGTGCCAGCAGCTACGACCAGCGTCGGCCCCAGCATTTT
>TRBJ2-7|NA|TRBV4-2|once
CASSHSGSRTEQYF
TGTGCCAGCAGCCACTCCGGGAGTAGGACGGAGCAGTACTTC
>TRBJ1-5|NA|TRBV28|NA
CASSRGGNQPQHF
TGTGCCAGCAGTCGGGGAGGCAATCAGCCCCAGCATTTT
>TRBJ1-3|NA|TRBV30|NA
CAWTQGPTIYF
TGTGCCTGGACCCAGGGGCCCACCATATATTTT
>TRBJ1-1|NA|TRBV29-1|NA
CSVEVSSEAFF
TGCAGCGTTGAAGTTTCCTCTGAAGCTTTCTTT
>TRBJ1-2|TRBD1|TRBV19|NA
CASSGVPTGINYGYTF
TGTGCCAGTAGTGGAGTGCCGACAGGGATCAACTATGGCTACACCTTC
>TRBJ2-7|NA|TRBV5-1|NA
CASSLDTYEQYF
TGCGCCAGCAGCTTGGACACCTACGAGCAGTACTTC
>TRBJ2-2|NA|TRBV27|NA
CASSSGGELFF
TGTGCCAGCAGTTCAGGCGGGGAGCTGTTTTTT